The next 25 T cell receptor beta chains were all read from a single sample in a study of T cells in Graves' hyperthyroidism and ophthalmopathy. What was amplified from RNA transcripts were TCR beta CDR3 regions. Researchers ran a first-round RT-PCR on the TCR CDR3 using the HTBI primer set. TCRdb independently ran MiXCR on the multiplex PCR reads; one entry per CDR3 protein. The table lists hundreds of thousands of distinct CDR3 sequences, under 60% of them singletons. Material for sequencing was peripheral blood or thyroid tissue (not recorded which). The source is a woman under 30 with Graves' hyperthyroidism.

Only a few counts were recorded for this clonotype. This chain uses TRBV10-2 with TRBJ1-2; D is ambiguous. Germline V gene sequence: CDR1 WSHSY, CDR2 SAAADI. The CDR3 has 15 residues. Trimming took 2 bases from V and 4 from J, leaving 14 bases between them. The CDR3 DNA follows: TGCGCCAGCAGTGAGACTTGGTCGGGCCTCTATGGCTACACCTTC. This sequence encodes CASSETWSGLYGYTF.

In regard to this clonotype: With a much larger clone just one base away, this may be a read error. The J gene is TRBJ2-7, the V gene TRBV2, with 7 bases that match TRBD1. The CDR3 runs to 10 residues. V shed 11 bases and J 13 bases; nucleotides not matched to a gene: 11. CDR1 and CDR2 (germline): SNHLY, FYNNEI. The CDR3 region has the DNA TGTGCCGGCACAGGGACAGAACAATACTTC. Protein sequence: CAGTGTEQYF.

The V gene is TRBV7-3, the J gene TRBJ1-6; 8 bases align to TRBD1. The CDR3 loop spans 15 amino acids. The J segment lost 8 bases and the V segment lost 5 bases, leaving 8 bases of the junction unmatched. Per the germline V gene, CDR1 is SGHTA and CDR2 is FQGTGA. DNA for the CDR3: TGTGCCAGCAGCCTACTCGGACAGGGATATTCACCCCTCCACTTT. Residues: CASSLLGQGYSPLHF.

The rearrangement uses TRBV10-3 and TRBJ1-5; D gene ambiguous. The CDR3 extends over 16 amino acids. Trimming stripped 2 bases from V and 0 bases from J, with 11 bases between. Germline CDR1 reads ENHRY; CDR2 reads SYGVKD. CDR3 loop: CAISERYSGSNQPQHF. Here the CDR3 DNA reads TGTGCCATCAGTGAGCGATACAGCGGTAGCAATCAGCCCCAGCATTTT.

This clonotype occurred many times. V is TRBV7-9 and J is TRBJ2-7; 9 bases align to TRBD1. V gave up 5 bases and J gave up 4 bases; unmatched junction bases: 6. Looked up from germline, CDR1 is SEHNR and CDR2 is FQNEAQ (reference sequence). This CDR3 is built from 14 residues. DNA of the CDR3: TGTGCCAGCAGCCGTACTGGACAGGGGTACGAGCAGTACTTC. This encodes CASSRTGQGYEQYF.

This chain uses TRBV19 with TRBJ2-1; D is undetermined. Germline CDR1 is LNHDA and CDR2 is SQIVND (reference sequence). V lost 5 bases and J 4 bases, leaving 6 bases between the germline ends. This CDR3 region has 12 residues. DNA for the CDR3: TGTGCCAGTAGTTCCCCATACAATGAGCAGTTCTTC. Translated: CASSSPYNEQFF.

In this sample, this clonotype turned up many times. The V call is TRBV7-3, the J call TRBJ1-2; D is ambiguous. This CDR3 is built from 13 residues. Between the trimmed V and J ends, which lost 5 bases and 3 bases, there was a span of 10 bases. The germline CDR1 and CDR2 sequences are SGHTA and FQGTGA. The CDR3 DNA reads TGTGCCAGCAGCACCGACATGTACTATGGCTACACCTTC. Residues: CASSTDMYYGYTF.

This rearrangement joins TRBV19 to TRBJ2-2; tentatively, D is TRBD2 (6 bases). The CDR3 sequence is 14 residues long. Germline lookup yields CDR1 LNHDA and CDR2 SQIVND (reference sequence). The ends were cut back, 7 bases at V and 3 bases at J, with 12 bases in the middle. In DNA, the CDR3 is TGTGCCAGTACCAGGCCGGGGGACACCGGGGAGCTGTTTTTT. Encoded protein: CASTRPGDTGELFF.

This rearrangement joins TRBV7-2 to TRBJ2-7; D gene uncertain. V lost 8 bases, J lost 0 bases, and 14 bases lay in between. This CDR3 has 14 amino acids. CDR1 is SGHTA and CDR2 is FQGNSA in the germline V gene. CDR3 protein: CASSGWTVSYEQYF. The CDR3 coding sequence is TGTGCCAGCTCGGGCTGGACGGTCTCCTACGAGCAGTACTTC.

This chain uses TRBV9 with TRBJ2-7, with D unclear. Trimming cost V 0 bases and J 2 bases, with 9 bases left between them. Germline V lookup: CDR1 SGDLS, CDR2 YYNGEE. The CDR3 is made up of 14 amino acids. The chain's CDR3 is CASSVGESPYEQYF. DNA of the CDR3: TGTGCCAGCAGCGTAGGTGAGTCTCCCTACGAGCAGTACTTC.

The rearrangement uses TRBV10-3 and TRBJ2-2; the match to TRBD2 covers 7 bases. CDR1 is ENHRY, CDR2 SYGVKD, per germline. CDR3 length: 16 amino acids. The V and J ends lost 3 bases and 4 bases, in that order; junction bases with no gene match: 8. DNA of the CDR3: TGTGCCATCAGTGAAATTAGCGGGCGCCGCACCGGGGAGCTGTTTTTT. The encoded protein is CAISEISGRRTGELFF.

This clonotype was observed a few times. The chain recombines TRBV14 with TRBJ1-2; D perhaps matches TRBD1 (5 bases). Germline V gene data show CDR1 as SGHDN and CDR2 as FVKESK. The CDR3 is 14 amino acids. Trimming stripped 1 base from V and 4 bases from J, with 10 bases between. CDR3 nucleotide sequence: TGTGCCAGCAGCCAAGTGGGGCCCTTCTATGGCTACACCTTC. It specifies CASSQVGPFYGYTF.

In DNA, the CDR3 is TGTGCCAGCAGTTTATCGGGGTTGGGGACTTCACCCCTCCACTTT. Amino acids: CASSLSGLGTSPLHF. This sequence joins TRBV9 and TRBJ1-6; weak D call: TRBD1 (5 bases). Trimming cost V 5 bases and J 9 bases, with 18 bases left between them. The CDR3 consists of 15 residues. Per germline, CDR1 SGDLS and CDR2 YYNGEE.

The chain employs TRBV7-8 and TRBJ1-6, with D possibly TRBD1 on 5 matching bases. The CDR3 loop spans 13 amino acids. Germline lookup yields CDR1 SGHVS and CDR2 FQNEAQ. The CDR3 DNA is TGTGCTAGATATCCCGGGGGTAATTCACCCCTCCACTTT. Amino acid sequence: CARYPGGNSPLHF. The variable domain in full, completed from reference TRBV7-8 and TRBJ1-6, reads GAGVSQSPRYKVAKRGQDVALRCDPISGHVSLFWYQQALGQGPEFLTYFQNEAQLDKSGLPSDRFFAERPEGSVSTLKIQRTQQEDSAVYLCARYPGGNSPLHFGNGTRLTVT.

This clonotype showed up just a few times. The chain combines TRBV20-1 with TRBJ1-5; 7 bases are a match to TRBD1. The CDR3 covers 14 residues. From germline, CDR1 is DFQATT and CDR2 SNEGSKA (reference sequence). V was pared by 4 bases and J by 0 bases, with 3 bases of the junction left unmatched. The CDR3 DNA is TGCAGTGCTAAGGGACAGAATAGCAATCAGCCCCAGCATTTT. This codes for CSAKGQNSNQPQHF.

About this clonotype itself: One end of the junction is discordant with germline, which a read error may explain. The rearrangement uses TRBV4-1 and TRBJ1-2; D is undetermined. Per germline, CDR1 MGHRA and CDR2 YSYEKL. CDR3 length equals 14 residues. Here the CDR3 reads CASSQGRQNYGYTF. In nucleotides, the CDR3 is TGTGCCAGCAGCCAAGGCCGTCAAAACTATGGCTACACCTTC.

The chain combines TRBV12-3 or TRBV12-4 with TRBJ1-6, with 9 positions matching TRBD1. V trimming: 1 base; J trimming: 10 bases; junction bases outside the gene matches: 5. This CDR3 contains 15 residues. The CDR3 sequence: CASSLDGTGRSPLHF. Written as DNA, the CDR3 is TGTGCCAGCAGTTTAGACGGGACAGGGAGGTCACCCCTCCACTTT.

This clonotype was recorded many times. This chain uses TRBV2 with TRBJ1-5, with 8 bases lining up with TRBD1. V lost 7 bases, J lost 6 bases, and 5 bases stayed unmatched. Germline V gives CDR1 SNHLY, CDR2 FYNNEI. The length of the CDR3 is 13 residues. As DNA, the CDR3 is TGTGCCAGCACCACGACAGGGGTTCAGCCCCAGCATTTT. Translating gives CASTTTGVQPQHF.

The chain couples TRBV29-1 to TRBJ2-7; 9 bases fit TRBD1. With 7 bases clipped from V and 5 bases from J, the junction kept 3 bases outside the gene matches. The CDR3 runs 11 residues. In germline, CDR1 is SQVTM, CDR2 ANQGSEA. The CDR3 coding sequence is TGCAGCGCCCGGACAGGGGACGAGCAGTACTTC. Its protein product is CSARTGDEQYF.

Points on this clonotype: The junction does not match germline at one end; this may be a read error. V and J are TRBV10-1 and TRBJ2-7; 12 bases align to TRBD2. Germline V lookup: CDR1 WNHNN, CDR2 SYGVQD (reference sequence). The CDR3 covers 15 residues. The CDR3 spells CASYKGLAGPYGQYF. The CDR3 nucleotides are TGCGCCAGCTATAAGGGACTAGCGGGCCCCTACGGGCAGTACTTC.

In regard to this clonotype: Mismatch with germline at one junction end may stem from a read error. The genes are TRBV4-3 and TRBJ1-6; unclear D gene. CDR1 LGHNA and CDR2 YSLEER come from the germline V gene. This CDR3 region has 17 residues. CDR3 sequence reads: CASSQGPPSSYNPPLHF. CDR3 nucleotide sequence: TGCGCCAGCAGCCAAGGGCCTCCGAGCTCCTATAATCCACCCCTCCACTTT.

A note on this clonotype: This may stem from a read error, because a much larger clone lies one nucleotide away. V gene TRBV7-9 combines with J gene TRBJ2-5; 7 bases agree with TRBD1. CDR3 length: 14 amino acids. Germline V gives CDR1 SEHNR, CDR2 FQNEAQ (reference sequence). Here the CDR3 DNA reads TGTGTCAGCAGCACCCGACAGGGTCAAGAGACCCAGTACTTC. The encoded protein is CVSSTRQGQETQYF.

This chain links TRBV25-1 with TRBJ1-4; possible D gene TRBD1, 6 bases. Germline CDR1 is MGHDK and CDR2 is SYGVNS. The V and J ends lost 8 bases and 7 bases respectively, with 17 bases between them. The CDR3 runs to 14 residues. CDR3 protein: CASVDAQGSEKLFF. The CDR3 DNA reads TGTGCCAGCGTTGACGCACAGGGATCTGAAAAACTGTTTTTT. The full variable domain, with the rest looked up from reference TRBV25-1 and TRBJ1-4, is EADIYQTPRYLVIGTGKKITLECSQTMGHDKMYWYQQDPGMELHLIHYSYGVNSTEKGDLSSESTVSRIRTEHFPLTLESARPSHTSQYLCASVDAQGSEKLFFGSGTQLSVL.

The sample holds many counts of this clonotype. The chain employs TRBV15 and TRBJ2-5; 9 bases are a match to TRBD1. Germline V gene data show CDR1 as LNHNV and CDR2 as YYDKDF (reference sequence). With 1 base clipped from V and 5 bases from J, the junction kept 5 bases outside the gene matches. This CDR3 spans 15 amino acids. The CDR3 DNA is TGTGCCACCAGCAGAGCGACAGGGGGGGTTGAGACCCAGTACTTC. Its protein product is CATSRATGGVETQYF.

The J gene is TRBJ2-5, the V gene TRBV25-1; D tentatively reads TRBD1 or TRBD2 (5 bases each). V lost 8 bases to trimming and J lost 4 bases, with 17 bases between them. The germline gives CDR1 MGHDK, CDR2 SYGVNS. CDR3 length equals 14 residues. The chain's CDR3 is CASVGDLAGETQYF. CDR3 sequence (DNA): TGTGCCAGCGTAGGGGACCTAGCTGGAGAGACCCAGTACTTC.